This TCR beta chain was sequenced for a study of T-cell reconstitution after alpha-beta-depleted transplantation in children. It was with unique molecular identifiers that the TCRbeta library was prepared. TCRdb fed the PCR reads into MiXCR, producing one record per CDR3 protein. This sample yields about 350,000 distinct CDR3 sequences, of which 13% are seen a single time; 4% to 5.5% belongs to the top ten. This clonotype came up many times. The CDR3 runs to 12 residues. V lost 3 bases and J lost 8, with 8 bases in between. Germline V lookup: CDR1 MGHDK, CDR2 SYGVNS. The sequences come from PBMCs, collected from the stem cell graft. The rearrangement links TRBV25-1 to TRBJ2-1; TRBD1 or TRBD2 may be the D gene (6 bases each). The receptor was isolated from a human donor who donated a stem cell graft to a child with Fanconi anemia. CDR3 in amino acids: CASSEEGDEQFF. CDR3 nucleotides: TGTGCCAGCAGTGAGGAGGGGGATGAGCAGTTCTTC.